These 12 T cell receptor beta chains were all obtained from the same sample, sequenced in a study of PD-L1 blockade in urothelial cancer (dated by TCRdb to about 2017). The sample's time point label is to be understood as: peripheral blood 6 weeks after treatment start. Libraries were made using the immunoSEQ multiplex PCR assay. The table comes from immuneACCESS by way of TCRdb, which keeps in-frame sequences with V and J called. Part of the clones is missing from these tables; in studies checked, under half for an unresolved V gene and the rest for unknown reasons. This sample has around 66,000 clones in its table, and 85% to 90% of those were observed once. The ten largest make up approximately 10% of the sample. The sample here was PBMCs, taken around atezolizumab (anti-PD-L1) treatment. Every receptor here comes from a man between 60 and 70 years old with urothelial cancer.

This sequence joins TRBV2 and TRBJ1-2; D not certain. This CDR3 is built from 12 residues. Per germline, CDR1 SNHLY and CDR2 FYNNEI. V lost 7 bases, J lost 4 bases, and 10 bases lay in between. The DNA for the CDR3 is TGTGCCAGCACCGGGGAGGGCTATGGCTACACCTTC. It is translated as CASTGEGYGYTF.

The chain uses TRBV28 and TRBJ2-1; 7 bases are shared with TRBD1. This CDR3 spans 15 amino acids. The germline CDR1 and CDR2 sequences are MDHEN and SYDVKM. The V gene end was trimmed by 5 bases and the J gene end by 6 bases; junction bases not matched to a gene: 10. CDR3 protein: CASSRGGGWANEQFF. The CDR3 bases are TGTGCCAGCAGTCGAGGGGGCGGTTGGGCCAATGAGCAGTTCTTC.

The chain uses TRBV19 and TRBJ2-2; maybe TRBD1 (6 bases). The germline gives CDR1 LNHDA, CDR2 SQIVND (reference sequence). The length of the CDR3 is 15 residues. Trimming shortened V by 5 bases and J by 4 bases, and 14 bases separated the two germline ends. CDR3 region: CASSVQGGRTGELFF. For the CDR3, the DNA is TGTGCCAGTAGTGTACAGGGTGGTCGCACCGGGGAGCTGTTTTTT.

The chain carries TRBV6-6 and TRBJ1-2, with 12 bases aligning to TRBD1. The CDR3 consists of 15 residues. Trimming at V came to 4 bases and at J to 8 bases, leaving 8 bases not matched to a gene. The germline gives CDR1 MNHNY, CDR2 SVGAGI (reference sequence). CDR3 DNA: TGTGCCAGCAGTTCCGGGACAGGGGGCACGGGGGGCTACACCTTC. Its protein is CASSSGTGGTGGYTF.

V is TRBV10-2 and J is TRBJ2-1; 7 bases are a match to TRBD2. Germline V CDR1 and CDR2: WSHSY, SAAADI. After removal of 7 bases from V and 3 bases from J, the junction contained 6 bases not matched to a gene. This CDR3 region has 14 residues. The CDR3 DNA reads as TGCGCCAGCACCCCTGGGGGGGGCTACAATGAGCAGTTCTTC. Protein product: CASTPGGGYNEQFF.

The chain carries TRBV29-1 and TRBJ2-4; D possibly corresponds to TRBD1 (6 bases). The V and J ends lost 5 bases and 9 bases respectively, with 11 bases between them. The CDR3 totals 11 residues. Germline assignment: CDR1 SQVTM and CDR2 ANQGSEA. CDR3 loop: CSVKETGIQYF. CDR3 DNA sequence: TGCAGCGTTAAGGAGACAGGCATTCAGTACTTC.

The CDR3 is CASSLAGGGRLRDTQYF. For the CDR3, the DNA is TGTGCCAGCAGCTTAGCGGGCGGCGGGAGACTCCGAGATACGCAGTATTTT. The chain carries TRBV7-2 and TRBJ2-3, with 7 bases identical to TRBD2. V trimming: 0 bases; J trimming: 5 bases; junction bases outside the gene matches: 11. The germline V gene encodes CDR1 SGHTA and CDR2 FQGNSA. The CDR3 runs 17 residues.

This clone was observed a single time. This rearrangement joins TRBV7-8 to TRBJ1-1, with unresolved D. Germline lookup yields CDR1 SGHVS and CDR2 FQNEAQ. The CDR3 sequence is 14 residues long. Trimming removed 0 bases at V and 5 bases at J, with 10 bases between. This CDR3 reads CASSLARGGTEAFF. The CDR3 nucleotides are TGTGCCAGCAGCTTAGCACGGGGTGGGACTGAAGCTTTCTTT.

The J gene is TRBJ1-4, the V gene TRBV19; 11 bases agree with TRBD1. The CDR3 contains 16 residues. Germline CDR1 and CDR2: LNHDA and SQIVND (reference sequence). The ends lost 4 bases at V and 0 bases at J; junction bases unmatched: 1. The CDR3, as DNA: TGTGCCAGTAGTAGGACAGGGGGCGCAACTAATGAAAAACTGTTTTTT. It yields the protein CASSRTGGATNEKLFF.

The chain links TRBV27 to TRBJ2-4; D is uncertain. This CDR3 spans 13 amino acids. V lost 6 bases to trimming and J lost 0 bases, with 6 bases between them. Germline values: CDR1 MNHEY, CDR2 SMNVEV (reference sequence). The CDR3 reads CASRPIAKNIQYF. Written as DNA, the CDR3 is TGTGCCAGCAGACCTATAGCCAAAAACATTCAGTACTTC.

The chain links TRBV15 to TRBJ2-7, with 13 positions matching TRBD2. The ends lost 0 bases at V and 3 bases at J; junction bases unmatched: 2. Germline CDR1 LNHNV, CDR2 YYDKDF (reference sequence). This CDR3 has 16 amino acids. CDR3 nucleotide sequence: TGTGCCACCAGCAGAGATCGGACTAGCGGGAGCTACGAGCAGTACTTC. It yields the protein CATSRDRTSGSYEQYF.

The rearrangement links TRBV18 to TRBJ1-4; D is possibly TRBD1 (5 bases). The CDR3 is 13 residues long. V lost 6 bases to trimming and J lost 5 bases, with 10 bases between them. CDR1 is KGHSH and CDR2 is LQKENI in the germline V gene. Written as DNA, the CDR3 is TGTGCCAGCTCTTGGACACTGAATGAAAAACTGTTTTTT. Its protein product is CASSWTLNEKLFF.